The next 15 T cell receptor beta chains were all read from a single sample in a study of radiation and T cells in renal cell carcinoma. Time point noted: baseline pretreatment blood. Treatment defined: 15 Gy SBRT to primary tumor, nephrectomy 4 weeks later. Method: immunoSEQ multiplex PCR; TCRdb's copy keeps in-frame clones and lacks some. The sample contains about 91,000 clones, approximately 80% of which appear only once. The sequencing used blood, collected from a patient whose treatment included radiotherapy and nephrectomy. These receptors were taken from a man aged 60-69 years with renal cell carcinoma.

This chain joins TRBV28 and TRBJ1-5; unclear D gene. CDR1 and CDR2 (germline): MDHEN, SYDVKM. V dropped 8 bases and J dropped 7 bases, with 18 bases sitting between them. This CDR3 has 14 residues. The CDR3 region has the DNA TGTGCCAGCGCACAACATGGTTTCGGACAGCCCCAGCATTTT. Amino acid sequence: CASAQHGFGQPQHF.

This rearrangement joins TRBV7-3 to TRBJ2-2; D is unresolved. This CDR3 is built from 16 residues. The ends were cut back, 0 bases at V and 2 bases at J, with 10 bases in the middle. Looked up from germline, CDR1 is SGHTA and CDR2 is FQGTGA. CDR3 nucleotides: TGTGCCAGCAGCTTAACTTCAGTTTCCAACACCGGGGAGCTGTTTTTT. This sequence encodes CASSLTSVSNTGELFF.

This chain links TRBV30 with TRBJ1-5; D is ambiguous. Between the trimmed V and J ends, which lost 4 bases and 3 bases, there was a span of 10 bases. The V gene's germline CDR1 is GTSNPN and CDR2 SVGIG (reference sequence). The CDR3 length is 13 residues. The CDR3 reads CAWNKEPNQPQHF. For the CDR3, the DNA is TGTGCCTGGAATAAGGAACCCAATCAGCCCCAGCATTTT.

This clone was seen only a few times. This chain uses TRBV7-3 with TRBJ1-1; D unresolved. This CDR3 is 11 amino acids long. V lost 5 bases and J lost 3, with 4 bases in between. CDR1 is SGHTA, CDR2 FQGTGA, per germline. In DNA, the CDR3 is TGTGCCAGCAGCCCGGACACTGAAGCTTTCTTT. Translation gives CASSPDTEAFF.

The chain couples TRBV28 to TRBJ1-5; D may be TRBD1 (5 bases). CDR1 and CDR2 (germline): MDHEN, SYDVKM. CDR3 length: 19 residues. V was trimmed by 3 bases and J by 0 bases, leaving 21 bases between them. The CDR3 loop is CASSFLWAGKGYSNQPQHF. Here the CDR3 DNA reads TGTGCCAGCAGTTTCCTCTGGGCAGGGAAGGGATATAGCAATCAGCCCCAGCATTTT.

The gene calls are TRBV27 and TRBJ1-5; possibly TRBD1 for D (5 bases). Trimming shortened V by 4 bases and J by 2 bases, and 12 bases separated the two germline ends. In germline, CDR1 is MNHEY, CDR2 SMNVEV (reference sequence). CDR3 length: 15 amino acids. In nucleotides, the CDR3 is TGTGCCAGCAGTTCATCCAGGGCGGGCAATCAGCCCCAGCATTTT. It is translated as CASSSSRAGNQPQHF.

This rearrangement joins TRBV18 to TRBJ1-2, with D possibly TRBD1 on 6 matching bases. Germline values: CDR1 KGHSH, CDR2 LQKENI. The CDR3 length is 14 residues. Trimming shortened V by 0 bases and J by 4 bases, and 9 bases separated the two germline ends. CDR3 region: CASSPPTGPYGYTF. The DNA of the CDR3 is TGTGCCAGCTCACCACCGACAGGACCCTATGGCTACACCTTC. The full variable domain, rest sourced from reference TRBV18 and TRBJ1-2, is NAGVMQNPRHLVRRRGQEARLRCSPMKGHSHVYWYRQLPEEGLKFMVYLQKENIIDESGMPKERFSAEFPKEGPSILRIQQVVRGDSAAYFCASSPPTGPYGYTFGSGTRLTVV.

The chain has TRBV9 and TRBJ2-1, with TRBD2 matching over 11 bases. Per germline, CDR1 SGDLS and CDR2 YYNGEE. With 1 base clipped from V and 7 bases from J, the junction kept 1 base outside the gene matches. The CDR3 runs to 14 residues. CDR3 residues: CASSVTSGRNEQFF. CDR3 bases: TGTGCCAGCAGCGTAACTAGCGGGAGAAATGAGCAGTTCTTC.

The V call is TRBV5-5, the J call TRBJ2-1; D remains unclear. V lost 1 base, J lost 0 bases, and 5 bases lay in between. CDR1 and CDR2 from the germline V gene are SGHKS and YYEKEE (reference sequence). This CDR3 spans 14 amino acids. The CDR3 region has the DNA TGTGCCAGCAGCTTGTATGCCTCCTACAATGAGCAGTTCTTC. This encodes CASSLYASYNEQFF.

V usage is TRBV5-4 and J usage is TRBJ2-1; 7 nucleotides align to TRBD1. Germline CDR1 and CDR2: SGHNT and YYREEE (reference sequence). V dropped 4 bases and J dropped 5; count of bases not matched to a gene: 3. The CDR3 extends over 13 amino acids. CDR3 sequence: CASSQDRDNEQFF. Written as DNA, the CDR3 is TGTGCCAGCAGCCAAGACAGGGACAATGAGCAGTTCTTC.

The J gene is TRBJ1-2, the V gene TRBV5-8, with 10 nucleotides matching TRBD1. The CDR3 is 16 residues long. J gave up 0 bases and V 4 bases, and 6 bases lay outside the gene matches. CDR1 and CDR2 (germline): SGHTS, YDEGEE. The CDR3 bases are TGTGCCAGCAGCCGTAGACAGGGGGCTTCTAACTATGGCTACACCTTC. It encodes CASSRRQGASNYGYTF.

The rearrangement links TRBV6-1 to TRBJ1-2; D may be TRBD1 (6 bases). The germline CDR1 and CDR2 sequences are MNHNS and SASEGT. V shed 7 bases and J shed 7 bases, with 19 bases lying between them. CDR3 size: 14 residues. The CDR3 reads CASNRRQVSSGYTF. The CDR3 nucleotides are TGTGCCAGCAATCGCCGACAGGTTTCATCTGGCTACACCTTC.

The CDR3 DNA reads as TGCGCCAGCAGCTTGGCCTCCAGGGGGAGTGGGCTAGTCTACGAGCAGTACTTC. This encodes CASSLASRGSGLVYEQYF. The gene calls are TRBV5-1 and TRBJ2-7, with 7 bases lining up with TRBD1. With V trimmed by 0 bases and J by 3 bases, 15 bases remained unmatched. Germline CDR1 SGHRS, CDR2 YFSETQ. The CDR3 contains 18 residues.

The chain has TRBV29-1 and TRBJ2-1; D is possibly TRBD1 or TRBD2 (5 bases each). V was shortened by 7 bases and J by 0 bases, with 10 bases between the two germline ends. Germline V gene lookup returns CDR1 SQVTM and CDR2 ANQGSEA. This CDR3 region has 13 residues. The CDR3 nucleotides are TGCAGCGCCGGGACGGTCTCCTACAATGAGCAGTTCTTC. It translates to CSAGTVSYNEQFF.

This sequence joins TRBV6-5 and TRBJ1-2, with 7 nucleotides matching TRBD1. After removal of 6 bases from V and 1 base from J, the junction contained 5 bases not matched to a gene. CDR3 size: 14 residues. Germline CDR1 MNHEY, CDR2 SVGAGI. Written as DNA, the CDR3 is TGTGCCAGCAGCAGACAGGGACTTAACTATGGCTACACCTTC. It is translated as CASSRQGLNYGYTF.